This TCR beta chain comes out of a study of Ad26.COV2.S vaccination and SARS-CoV-2 variants. Documented treatment: 15 to 20 received Ad26.COV2.S at low or high dose, single or two shots; about five received placebo; per-sample allocation not given. The samples were gathered on day 63 after the first injection of vaccine or placebo. As its vector, the vaccine had Ad26, which expressed Wuhan-strain SARS-CoV-2 spike. The study, taken as a whole, reports: Responses of T cells in total may have been underestimated by the TCR breadth and depth analyses. Placebo recipients and vaccine recipients were similar in non-spike TCR breadth. Responses of spike-specific T cells (both CD8+ and CD4+) reportedly showed substantial breadth after vaccination.

The repertoire was sequenced with immunoSEQ multiplex PCR; TCRdb's copy has only in-frame clones and lacks some. The sample consists of 430,000 or so clones, 80% to 95% of them appearing once. This clone has just one count. What it binds is unknown. The TCR comes from a person between 18 and 65 years old who received the Ad26.COV2.S COVID-19 vaccine or a placebo. The source material was peripheral blood, sampled in a trial of Ad26.COV2.S vaccine versus placebo.

The chain's CDR3 is CASSQGFASGLEQFF. In nucleotides, the CDR3 is TGCGCCAGCAGCCAGGGGTTTGCTAGCGGGCTTGAGCAGTTCTTC. The rearrangement links TRBV4-1 to TRBJ2-1, with 8 positions matching TRBD2. The CDR3 extends over 15 amino acids. The ends lost 3 bases at V and 9 bases at J; junction bases unmatched: 10. The germline V gene encodes CDR1 MGHRA and CDR2 YSYEKL.